Sequencing of this T cell receptor (beta chain) was carried out in a study of control samples from healthy donors and cancer patients. The CDR3 runs to 12 residues. V was pared by 4 bases and J by 4 bases, with 8 bases between. Per germline, CDR1 SQVTM and CDR2 ANQGSEA. The protocol was immunoSEQ multiplex PCR, while the TCRdb copy is restricted to in-frame clones and leaves out a portion. This repertoire shows 150,000 or so clones, roughly 89% found once; its top ten account for about 12%. This clonotype originated in a man aged 30 to 39 in good health. Sequenced material: blood. This rearrangement joins TRBV29-1 to TRBJ1-3, with D perhaps matching TRBD1 (5 bases). CDR3 protein: CSVVPGGNTIYF. The DNA of the CDR3 is TGCAGCGTTGTGCCAGGGGGAAACACCATATATTTT.